The sequence of this T cell receptor (beta chain) was determined in a study of cytomegalovirus exposure and HLA in healthy donors. Study results and caveats: A later look showed TCR association rates differing by HLA locus, highest for DRB1 and lowest for HLA-C. Prior analysis indicated that the majority of TCR beta V segments exhibited productivity approximately 90% or approximately 30% of the time. In a later analysis, HLA-associated beta chains showed higher expansion and lower generation probabilities than comparable chains.

This CDR3 has 17 residues. Germline V lookup: CDR1 SGHTA, CDR2 FQGNSA. The J segment lost 9 bases and the V segment lost 4 bases, leaving 18 bases of the junction unmatched. Comments on this clone: Its antigen is undetermined.

Use of 60 Vbeta and 13 Jbeta primers characterized the PCR. Sequencing used immunoSEQ multiplex PCR; TCRdb keeps in-frame clones, though not all of them. The top ten hold roughly 5% of the sample, which has 99,000 or so clones, 65% to 80% seen once. The receptor was isolated from a male donor in good health and CMV-seronegative. The sample comprised PBMCs. The chain combines TRBV7-2 with TRBJ2-5; TRBD1 agrees at 9 bases. The CDR3 coding sequence is TGTGCCAGCAGCTCCCATGGGACAGGGTTTACCGGAGGGGCCCAGTACTTC. This gives the protein CASSSHGTGFTGGAQYF.